This paragraph covers one TCR beta chain sequence. Its target antigen remains unknown. Base qualities are not at hand, and no much larger clone is one base apart. The CDR3 sequence holds 11 residues, the cysteine and phenylalanine included. Of the read, only the CDR3 DNA is kept; its 33 bases are in frame from base 1. V is shortened by 6 bases, J by 10 bases, and the region joining them spans 12 bases. CDR1 and CDR2 are drawn from the germline V gene: MNHNS, SASEGT. This sample stems from a study of T cells in Graves' hyperthyroidism and ophthalmopathy (dated by TCRdb to between 2017 and 2020). About the study as a whole: Peripheral blood samples were taken at the time of initial diagnosis, prior to any treatment. Thyroid tissue and blood T-cell repertoires from about 6 Graves' hyperthyroidism patients were also compared in the study. Once sampling was done, hyperthyroidism patients were given methimazole at a starting dose of 30 mg daily, whereas ophthalmopathy patients were given high-dose intravenous methylprednisolone. The paper reports TCR Vbeta CDR3 sequencing of approximately 140 peripheral blood samples: approximately 41 ophthalmopathy, approximately 74 hyperthyroidism and about 17 progressor patients. To identify TCR V-J signatures that set the groups apart, the researchers used a discovery cohort of more than 95 patients, made up of roughly 40 with Graves' ophthalmopathy and some 56 with stable Graves' hyperthyroidism. An independent validation cohort of about 20 hyperthyroidism patients and 17 patients who later progressed to ophthalmopathy tested prospective prediction of ophthalmopathy. The approximately 97 discovery patients were randomly divided into training and test sets at a 7:3 ratio.

Ophthalmopathy patients had moderately to severely active disease, Clinical Activity Score of at least 3, NOSPECS grade of at least 4, and duration under 3 months. The study excluded patients with uncontrolled infections, other autoimmune diseases, pregnancy or lactation. Diagnoses were established on the basis of clinical symptoms, serum thyroxine and TRAb, thyroid ultrasound, and orbital computed tomography. Ficoll-Paque density gradient centrifugation was used to isolate PBMCs from about 9.4 ml of fresh peripheral blood. Total RNA was extracted using Trizol reagent, and RNA quality was assessed on an Agilent 2100 Bioanalyzer. The study at large found these results: A 13 V-J signature model separated ophthalmopathy from stable hyperthyroidism, with roughly 88% sensitivity and 81.08% specificity in cross-validation and 80%/75% in testing. Most expanded thyroid clonotypes (frequency above 0.001) were also detected in blood, suggesting blood repertoires may reflect thyroid immune responses. No statistical method was used to set the sample size in advance, and investigators knew the group allocation. In validation, progression to ophthalmopathy was predicted by the model with 65% to 71% sensitivity and 72% to 85% specificity, a median of about 6 months before onset.

TCR beta CDR3 regions were amplified from RNA transcripts. A first-round RT-PCR of the TCR CDR3 used the HTBI primer set with the Qiagen OneStep RT-PCR kit. Libraries were constructed in a second round of multiplex PCR, after which size selection and purification were carried out. The libraries were sequenced on an Illumina HiSeq2000 using paired-end 100 bp reads. The original pipeline was this. Raw data were processed with SOAPnuke, discarding reads with adapters, uncalled bases, mean Phred below 15, or no exact constant-primer or identifier match. High-quality paired reads were merged using COPE v1.2.5, and each unique nucleotide sequence was defined as a clonotype. MiTCR v1.1 was used to align the clonotypes against IMGT TRBV, TRBD and TRBJ reference segments. The analysis was restricted to V-J combinations with a frequency above 0.0001, which together covered around 99% of the repertoires. The TCS score was defined as the ratio of F50 (clonal expansion) to E x V (chaos), calculated using BLOSUM62-based TCRdist between CDR3 peptides within each V-J. Welch's t-statistics and random forest reduced 500 to 650 V-J features to roughly 13, which were used in a naive Bayes classifier (R e1071). Using fastp at Q25 and MiXCR, TCRdb reprocessed the public reads and kept productive beta chains. Identical CDR3 proteins give one entry, which carries the most common genes and DNA. TCRdb, rather than the study authors, made the V and J calls. Present in this sample are a few hundred thousand distinct CDR3 sequences, roughly 18% of which were seen just once. In total, the top ten clones hold 40% of the sample.

The sequence links TRBV6-1 to TRBJ1-2; no D gene is confidently identified. Sequencing input: blood. The sequence was obtained from a man younger than 35 with Graves' ophthalmopathy. The DNA reads TGTGCCAGCAGGAGGCAGGAGGACTACACCTTC. Translation gives CASRRQEDYTF.